The 9 T cell receptor beta chains below all came from one sample that was sequenced in a study of post-analysis software for immune sequencing data. cDNA libraries of TCR beta carried unique molecular identifiers. TCRdb processed the PCR reads anew with MiXCR; each CDR3 protein has one entry. Among fewer than 850,000 distinct CDR3 sequences listed, 40% to 55% were seen once. Antigens of these TCRs are unknown. Study-wide points: In patients, TRBV5-6, TRBV5-1 and TRBV20-1 belonged to roughly 5 TRBV segments found more frequently than in controls.

Sequenced sample: blood. The source is a girl aged 10 to 17 with multiple sclerosis.

The chain links TRBV5-1 to TRBJ2-1, with TRBD2 matching over 8 bases. Germline V lookup: CDR1 SGHRS, CDR2 YFSETQ. This CDR3 comprises 17 residues. Trimming cost V 1 base and J 4 bases; bases outside gene matches: 10. CDR3 nucleotide sequence: TGCGCCAGCAGCTTGCAATGGCCTAGCGGGCCATACAATGAGCAGTTCTTC. This encodes CASSLQWPSGPYNEQFF.

The table lists this clonotype with a few counts. V and J are TRBV10-2 and TRBJ2-5; no clear D gene. Trimming removed 6 bases from V and 5 bases from J, with 19 bases in between. CDR1 and CDR2 from the germline V gene are WSHSY and SAAADI. The CDR3 runs to 15 residues. The chain's CDR3 is CASSPLGGPPETQYF. The CDR3 DNA is TGCGCCAGCAGCCCCCTTGGCGGCCCGCCGGAGACCCAGTACTTC.

This clonotype has only a few counts. The gene calls are TRBV4-3 and TRBJ2-5, with 11 bases identical to TRBD2. With 1 base clipped from V and 1 base from J, the junction kept 8 bases outside the gene matches. In germline, CDR1 is LGHNA, CDR2 YSLEER. This CDR3 region has 18 residues. The CDR3 region is CASSQGTSGSLGQETQYF. The CDR3 coding sequence is TGCGCCAGCAGCCAAGGAACTAGCGGGAGTTTGGGCCAAGAGACCCAGTACTTC.

V and J are TRBV27 and TRBJ2-5; D gene uncertain. The CDR3 runs to 14 residues. V lost 8 bases, J lost 3 bases, and 16 bases lay in between. CDR1 is MNHEY and CDR2 is SMNVEV in the germline V gene (reference sequence). CDR3 sequence: CASLLRLGEETQYF. As DNA, the CDR3 is TGTGCCAGCCTACTAAGGTTAGGAGAAGAGACCCAGTACTTC.

This clonotype was seen more than once but under ten times. For the CDR3, the DNA is TGTGCCATCCCCCGAGACAGTAATCAGCCCCAGCATTTT. It translates to CAIPRDSNQPQHF. This chain joins TRBV10-3 and TRBJ1-5, with TRBD1 as a possible D gene (5 bases). Germline CDR1 reads ENHRY; CDR2 reads SYGVKD. The CDR3 consists of 13 residues. V lost 8 bases and J 4 bases, leaving 12 bases between the germline ends.

The chain employs TRBV7-9 and TRBJ2-1; D is perhaps TRBD1 (6 bases). From germline, CDR1 is SEHNR and CDR2 FQNEAQ (reference sequence). V lost 1 base to trimming and J lost 4 bases, with 14 bases between them. The CDR3 consists of 16 residues. CDR3 loop: CASSLDRMGAYNEQFF. CDR3 nucleotide sequence: TGTGCCAGCAGCTTAGATCGGATGGGGGCTTACAATGAGCAGTTCTTC.

This clonotype appeared many times. The rearrangement joins TRBV20-1 to TRBJ2-1, with 7 nucleotides matching TRBD1. The germline V gene encodes CDR1 DFQATT and CDR2 SNEGSKA (reference sequence). Unmatched junction bases numbered 7, after V lost 4 bases and J lost 7 bases. The CDR3 totals 13 residues. The CDR3 nucleotides read TGCAGTGCTAAAGGGACAGCGGATAATGAGCAGTTCTTC. It codes for CSAKGTADNEQFF.

The V call is TRBV4-2, the J call TRBJ2-2; TRBD2 agrees at 7 bases. CDR1 and CDR2 (germline): LGHNA, YNFKEQ. V was pared by 2 bases and J by 2 bases, with 8 bases of the junction left unmatched. This CDR3 has 17 amino acids. CDR3 residues: CASSQKRAGANTGELFF. CDR3 DNA sequence: TGTGCCAGCAGCCAAAAGAGGGCGGGAGCCAACACCGGGGAGCTGTTTTTT.

V usage is TRBV20-1 and J usage is TRBJ1-5; possibly TRBD1 for D (5 bases). Germline CDR1 reads DFQATT; CDR2 reads SNEGSKA (reference sequence). The CDR3 has 13 amino acids. V was shortened by 1 base and J by 8 bases, with 12 bases between the two germline ends. The CDR3 bases are TGCAGTGCTAGAGTGGCAGGGAGGGAGCCCCAGCATTTT. It encodes CSARVAGREPQHF.